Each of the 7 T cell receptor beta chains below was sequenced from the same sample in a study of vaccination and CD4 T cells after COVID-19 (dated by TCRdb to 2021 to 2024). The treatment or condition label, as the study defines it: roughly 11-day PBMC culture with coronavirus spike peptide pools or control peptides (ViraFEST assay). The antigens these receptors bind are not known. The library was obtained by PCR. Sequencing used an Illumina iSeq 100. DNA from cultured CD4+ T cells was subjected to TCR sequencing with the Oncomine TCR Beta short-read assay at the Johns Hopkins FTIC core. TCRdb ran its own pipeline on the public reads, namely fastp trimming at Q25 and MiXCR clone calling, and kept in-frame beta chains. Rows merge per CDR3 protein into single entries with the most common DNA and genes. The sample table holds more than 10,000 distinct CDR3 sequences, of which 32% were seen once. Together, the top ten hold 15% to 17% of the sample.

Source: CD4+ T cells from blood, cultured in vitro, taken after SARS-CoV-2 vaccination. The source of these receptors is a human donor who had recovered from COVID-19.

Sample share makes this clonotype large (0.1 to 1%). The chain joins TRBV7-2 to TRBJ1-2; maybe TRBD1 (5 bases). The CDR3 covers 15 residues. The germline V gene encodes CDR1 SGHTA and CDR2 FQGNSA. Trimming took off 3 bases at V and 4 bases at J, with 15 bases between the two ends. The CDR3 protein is CASSFTAGSGYGYTF. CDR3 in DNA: TGTGCCAGCAGCTTCACTGCAGGGTCCGGCTATGGCTACACCTTC.

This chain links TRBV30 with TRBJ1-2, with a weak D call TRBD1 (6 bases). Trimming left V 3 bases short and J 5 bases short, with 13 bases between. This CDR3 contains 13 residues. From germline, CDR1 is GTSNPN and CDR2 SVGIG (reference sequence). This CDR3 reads CAWRLQGEYGYTF. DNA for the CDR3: TGTGCCTGGAGGCTACAGGGAGAGTATGGCTACACCTTC.

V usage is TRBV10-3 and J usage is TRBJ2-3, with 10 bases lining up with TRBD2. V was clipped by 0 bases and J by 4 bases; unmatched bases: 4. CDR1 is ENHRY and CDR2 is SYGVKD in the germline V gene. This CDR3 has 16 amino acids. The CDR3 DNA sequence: TGTGCCATCAGTGAGTCCAGCGGGGGGGGCGCAGATACGCAGTATTTT. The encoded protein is CAISESSGGGADTQYF.

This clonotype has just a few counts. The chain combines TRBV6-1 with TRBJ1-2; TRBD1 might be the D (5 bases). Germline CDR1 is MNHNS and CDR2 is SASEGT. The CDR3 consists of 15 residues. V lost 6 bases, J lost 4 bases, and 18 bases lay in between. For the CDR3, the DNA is TGTGCCAGCAGCCCCACCGCGACAGCGTCCTATGGCTACACCTTC. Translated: CASSPTATASYGYTF.

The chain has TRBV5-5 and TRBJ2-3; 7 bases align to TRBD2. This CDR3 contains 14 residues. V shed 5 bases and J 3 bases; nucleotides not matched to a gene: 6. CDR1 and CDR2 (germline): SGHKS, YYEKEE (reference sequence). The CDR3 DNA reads TGTGCCAGCAGAAGGGCGGGAGCAACAGATACGCAGTATTTT. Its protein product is CASRRAGATDTQYF.

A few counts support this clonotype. The CDR3 loop is CSAKRQGKMAGELFF. The CDR3 DNA reads as TGCAGTGCTAAACGACAGGGAAAGATGGCCGGGGAGCTGTTTTTT. The rearrangement links TRBV20-1 to TRBJ2-2; 7 bases align to TRBD1. The CDR3 runs 15 residues. With V trimmed by 4 bases and J by 6 bases, 11 bases remained unmatched. Germline V lookup: CDR1 DFQATT, CDR2 SNEGSKA (reference sequence).

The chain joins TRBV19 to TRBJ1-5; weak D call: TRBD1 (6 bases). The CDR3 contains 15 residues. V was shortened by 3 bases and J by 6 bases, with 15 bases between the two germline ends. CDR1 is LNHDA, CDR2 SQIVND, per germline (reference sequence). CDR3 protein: CASSIPSGEVQPQHF. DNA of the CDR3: TGTGCCAGTAGTATTCCGTCAGGGGAGGTTCAGCCCCAGCATTTT.